This T cell receptor (beta chain) comes out of a study of blood T cell repertoires in COVID-19. The germline CDR1 and CDR2 sequences are SGHVS and FNYEAQ. V was trimmed by 1 base and J by 0 bases, leaving 13 bases between them. The CDR3 sequence is 17 residues long. Original processing notes: Amplification from reference gene primers served as the basis for estimated nucleated cell counts. The repertoire was sequenced with immunoSEQ multiplex PCR; TCRdb's copy has only in-frame clones and lacks some. Clone size and the V and J calls come from that table; the DNA yielded D and trimming. Here the sample spans 400,000 or so clones, 80% to 90% being singletons.

The sequenced sample was PBMCs or T cells enriched from blood (not recorded which). The chain uses TRBV7-6 and TRBJ2-1; D perhaps matches TRBD2 (6 bases). The source of this sequence is a man aged 25-40 years who had recovered from COVID-19. The CDR3 reads CASSLVVAGISYNEQFF. The CDR3 DNA follows: TGTGCCAGCAGCTTAGTGGTTGCGGGAATCTCCTACAATGAGCAGTTCTTC.